The entry below gives a single T cell receptor beta chain sequence along with its context. This clone occurred once. The antigen it binds to is not known. Base qualities are not at hand, and no much larger clone is one base apart. The data derive from a study of cytomegalovirus exposure and HLA in healthy donors (TCRdb year 2017). In terms of the full investigation: An earlier analysis of 587 of the donors reported 276 Gb of sequence data and around 110 million unique TCR beta sequences obtained from roughly 170 million T cells. An early release that covered 640 HLA-typed donors contained approximately 300 gigabases of sequencing data and some 87 million unique TCR sequences. Of the roughly 390 genotyped donors, 75% to 85% were placed in the genetic ancestry cluster associated with self-reported Caucasian donors. The study was designed to test whether signatures of past pathogen exposure could be identified by cataloging public T cell receptors. The T cell repertoires of 550 to 850 subjects were profiled by immunosequencing and related to cytomegalovirus serostatus. Besides the first cohort of 666 subjects, a separate validation cohort made up of 120 different subjects was used. The study combined high-throughput TCR immunosequencing, statistical association of individual TCRs with disease status, and machine learning to predict cytomegalovirus infection status. A later analysis re-examined previously published TCR beta repertoires from about 700 donors and added high-resolution HLA genotyping to investigate patterns of TCR occurrence. The later analysis used no new phenotypic data to find candidate immune exposures, relying instead on TCR beta sequences and their occurrence across donors. In an earlier analysis of several hundred of the donors, high-throughput TCR beta sequencing was used to judge whether each TCR beta V gene segment behaved as functional or pseudogenic. Donor age, sex, ethnicity and CMV serostatus were compiled together with the repertoire data. A later genetic analysis used genome-wide SNP genotypes for about three fifths of the 666 donors, treating that subset as a discovery cohort. Every repertoire in the discovery cohort had been generated on one and the same sequencing platform. Both class I and class II loci were covered by HLA typing, at four-digit resolution. The number of typed donors differed by locus: about 629-640 for A, B, C, DRB1 and DQB1; 522 for DQA1; roughly 600 for DPA1; and about 470 for DPB1. A handful of DR-DQ haplotypes were handled as single units for association and clustering because linkage in the cohort was strong. Across roughly 420 genotyped donors of the cohort, an average of roughly 250,000 unique TCR beta nucleotide sequences per donor were sequenced, and approximately 19% of those sequences were non-productive. The paper's findings and limits, for the study overall: In an earlier analysis of roughly 560 of the donors, most TCR beta V segments were observed in productive rearrangements about 90% or about 30% of the time, broadly matching IMGT annotations. Roughly 15 rarely observed V segments, including chromosome 9 orphons, were excluded from the earlier analysis of several hundred of the donors because counts were too low. The classifier was reported to diagnose cytomegalovirus status with high specificity and sensitivity in both the original and validation cohorts. Presence/absence analyses assumed roughly uniform sequencing depth across donors, an assumption that may not hold. Because HLA typing was unavailable for some donors at each locus, only the typed subset was used in association tests. When HLA alleles, especially DR and DQ, strongly co-occurred, attributing TCR associations to individual alleles was difficult. A later genetic analysis associated a missense DCLRE1C variant with V-gene and J-gene trimming of TCR beta chains, and an independent cohort replicated the association. Three of the identified cytomegalovirus-associated TCR beta chains were confirmed in vitro to be specific for cytomegalovirus antigens. A further reported finding was that TCR beta sequences accurately predicted the HLA-A and HLA-B alleles for most subjects in the first cohort. Compared with equally common non-associated chains, HLA-associated TCR beta chains in a later analysis were more clonally expanded and had lower generation probabilities. A total of 164 TCR beta chains were listed by the study as associated with cytomegalovirus. Compared with the 666-donor mean, donors in an Asian-associated ancestry cluster had fewer N-insertions in productive TCRs, according to a later genetic analysis. It was suggested by the authors that the approach could potentially be generalized to other disease states and immunological phenotypes. Correlated functional status among segregating V segments might be attributable to linkage disequilibrium, but an unknown experimental factor could not be ruled out. In a later analysis, the rate of TCR association differed among HLA loci, with DRB1 alleles having the most associated TCRs and HLA-C alleles having the fewest. Several of the top co-occurrence clusters appeared to be linked to parvovirus B19, influenza, CMV and Epstein-Barr virus, according to a later analysis. This cohort had only TCR beta chains sequenced, and the lack of alpha or paired-chain data limited which features could be detected. While some public TCRs were present in many individuals, most TCR sequences turned up only very rarely across donors. The sequencing pipeline was judged likely to have produced a cluster of highly shared sequence variants as a technical artifact. In a later analysis, about 16,000 TCR beta sequences were associated with specific HLA alleles at a false discovery rate of 0.05. In a later analysis, most CMV-associated TCR beta chains were found to appear HLA-restricted, with HLA associations seemingly driven largely by CMV exposure. CMV serostatus was the only immune exposure information available for the cohort.

The cohort was made up of hundreds of healthy bone marrow donors. At the time of sampling, all cohort members were nominally healthy, though unrecorded immune exposures were likely present. The donor was CMV seronegative and was included in the group of about 400 seronegative cohort members. A peripheral blood sample was collected from each donor, and TCR beta sequencing was performed on peripheral blood mononuclear cells. Genomic DNA extraction from the blood cell samples was performed with the Qiagen DNeasy Blood Extraction Kit. Library prep was done by the immunoSEQ multiplex PCR assay. For the multiplex PCR, a mixture combining 60 forward primers for TCR Vbeta segments and 13 reverse primers for TCR Jbeta segments was used. The CDR3 region of rearranged TCR beta genes was amplified from genomic DNA by a multiplex PCR assay. On the Illumina HiSeq System, the amplified TCR beta libraries were sequenced as 87-base-pair reads. The published analysis was carried out like this. A later analysis tallied 75 million to 95 million unique TCR beta chains across the 666 repertoires, and about 10 million of those chains were shared by two or more donors. Raw reads were error-corrected and collapsed into unique sequences by a nearest-neighbor algorithm in which closely related sequences were merged to remove PCR and sequencing errors. CDR3 sequences were aligned to IMGT reference sequences to assign V, D and J gene segments. For a sequence to be retained, a match of at least six nucleotides to both a V gene segment and a J gene segment was required. Rearrangements were called productive when the CDR3 lacked stop codons and stayed in frame with V and J; all others were non-productive. Following IMGT convention, CDR3 was defined as the stretch from the second conserved V-encoded cysteine to the conserved J-encoded phenylalanine. In an earlier analysis of more than 550 of the donors, sequences lacking an unambiguous match to a single V gene segment were excluded. In an earlier analysis of some 590 of the donors, a V segment was called functional when productive rearrangements were above 56.7%, and segregating when the standard deviation between donors exceeded 5%. A statistical classification framework was developed to diagnose cytomegalovirus status using the catalog of TCR beta chain sequences. In a later analysis, TCR nucleotide sequences were compared against IMGT/GENE-DB human TR gene sequences so that V and J genes could be assigned. Using the TCRdist pipeline, a later analysis assigned CDR3 sequences along with most-parsimonious VDJ recombination scenarios. In a later analysis, each TCR beta chain was defined by its CDR3 amino acid sequence together with its V-gene family, and reads without a unique V-gene family were excluded. As a way to deal with suspected cross-contamination and a sequencing artifact, a later analysis dropped 450 to 700 nucleotide sequences that were highly shared and had low generation probability. For each public chain, a later analysis derived a clonal expansion index from normalized ranks of inferred template counts within each repertoire. A later analysis computed generation probabilities with a VDJ recombination model fitted to out-of-frame rearrangements, and checked the results against IGoR. In a later analysis, hypergeometric tests were used to score TCR-TCR, TCR-HLA and TCR-CMV co-occurrence, with a repertoire-size bias correction applied to TCR pairs. A later analysis estimated false discovery rates by permuting HLA or CMV assignments 20 times. A later analysis grouped co-occurring TCRs with DBSCAN, adding TCRdist sequence similarity when clustering within HLA-allele-positive subsets. For co-occurrence clustering, repertoires with fewer than 30,000 or more than 120,000 public chains were excluded, along with five repertoires with anomalous nucleotide sharing. This immuneACCESS table, as held by TCRdb, lists in-frame sequences with V and J called but not all clones. Of the missing ones, under half trace to an unresolved V gene in checked studies; the others have no known cause. V, J and clone size were drawn from that table, and D and trimming were deduced from the DNA. Present in this sample are roughly 200,000 clones, roughly 79% of which were seen just once. The biggest ten clones account for 1.9% of the sample.

The origin of this receptor is a man aged 25-45 years in good health and CMV-seronegative. The sample taken for sequencing was PBMCs.

The CDR3 protein: CASSVGGGAEAFF. DNA sequence: TGTGCCAGCAGCGTAGGCGGGGGCGCTGAAGCTTTCTTT. Recombination linked TRBV9 to TRBJ1-1; the D gene is perhaps TRBD1, from 6 matching bases. The CDR3 starts with the cysteine, ends with the phenylalanine, and has 13 residues. The entry retains the CDR3 DNA only, 39 bases that are in frame from base 1. The germline V gene specifies SGDLS as CDR1 and YYNGEE as CDR2. Trimming costs V 0 bases and J 6 bases, and their ends lie 9 bases apart. The entire variable domain, with the stretches around the CDR3 drawn from the reference TRBV9 and TRBJ1-1 proteins, is DSGVTQTPKHLITATGQRVTLRCSPRSGDLSVYWYQQSLDQGLQFLIQYYNGEERAKGNILERFSAQQFPDLHSELNLSSLELGDSALYFCASSVGGGAEAFFGQGTRLTVV.